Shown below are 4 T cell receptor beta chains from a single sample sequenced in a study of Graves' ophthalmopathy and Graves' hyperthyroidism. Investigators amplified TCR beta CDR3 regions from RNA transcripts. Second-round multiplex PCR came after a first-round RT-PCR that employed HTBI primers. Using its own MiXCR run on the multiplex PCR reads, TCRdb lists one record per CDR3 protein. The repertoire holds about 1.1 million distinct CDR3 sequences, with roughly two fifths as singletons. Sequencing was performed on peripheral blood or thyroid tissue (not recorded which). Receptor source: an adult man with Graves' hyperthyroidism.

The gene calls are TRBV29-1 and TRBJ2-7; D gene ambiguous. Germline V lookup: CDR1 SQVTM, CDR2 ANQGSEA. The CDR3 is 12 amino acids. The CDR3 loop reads CSPRSMGYEQYF. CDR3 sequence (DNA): TGCAGTCCTCGGTCAATGGGTTACGAGCAGTACTTC.

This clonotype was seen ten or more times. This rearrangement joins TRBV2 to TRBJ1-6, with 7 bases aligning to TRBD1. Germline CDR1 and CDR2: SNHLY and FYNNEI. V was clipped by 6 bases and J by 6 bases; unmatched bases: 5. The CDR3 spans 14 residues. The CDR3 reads CASRTTGVNSPLHF. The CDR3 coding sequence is TGTGCCAGCAGAACCACAGGGGTTAATTCACCCCTCCACTTT.

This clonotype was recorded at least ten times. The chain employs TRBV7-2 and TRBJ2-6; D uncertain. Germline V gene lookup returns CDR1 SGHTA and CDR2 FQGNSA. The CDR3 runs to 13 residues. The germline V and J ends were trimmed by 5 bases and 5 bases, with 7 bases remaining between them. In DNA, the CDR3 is TGTGCCAGCAGCCCCAGGCGGGCCAACGTCCTGACTTTC. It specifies CASSPRRANVLTF.

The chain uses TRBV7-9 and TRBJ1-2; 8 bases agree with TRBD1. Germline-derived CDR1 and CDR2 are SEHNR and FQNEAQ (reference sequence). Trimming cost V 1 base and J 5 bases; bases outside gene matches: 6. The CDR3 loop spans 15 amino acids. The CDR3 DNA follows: TGTGCCAGCAGCTTAGGTGAACAGGGGGTTTATGGCTACACCTTC. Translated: CASSLGEQGVYGYTF.